A selection of T cell receptor beta chains follows, all from one sample in a study of blood T cell repertoires in COVID-19. TCRdb keeps only in-frame clones here, not all; method: immunoSEQ multiplex PCR. Among 110,000 to 150,000 clones listed, over 80% were seen once. The sample comprised PBMCs or T cells enriched from blood (not recorded which). Receptors were obtained from a woman aged 40 to 49 who had recovered from COVID-19. CDR3s include the opening cysteine and the closing phenylalanine or tryptophan. The order of the fields is clone size, D gene, J gene, V gene, CDR3 protein, CDR3 DNA. The D gene is left open where the match is weak. The size of a clone is reported for some rows only, either as once, few or many, or as a class for expanded clones.

clone_size: once
d_call: .
j_call: TRBJ2-1
v_call: TRBV9
cdr3_aa: CASKTGNEQFF
cdr3_nt: TGTGCCAGCAAAACCGGCAATGAGCAGTTCTTC

clone_size: .
d_call: TRBD1
j_call: TRBJ2-3
v_call: TRBV2
cdr3_aa: CASRWTGTGTDTQYF
cdr3_nt: TGTGCCAGCCGTTGGACCGGGACAGGAACAGATACGCAGTATTTT

clone_size: .
d_call: .
j_call: TRBJ2-2
v_call: TRBV7-6
cdr3_aa: CASSYSGTGELFF
cdr3_nt: TGTGCCAGCAGCTACTCCGGCACCGGGGAGCTGTTTTTT

clone_size: .
d_call: TRBD1
j_call: TRBJ2-5
v_call: TRBV5-1
cdr3_aa: CASSRGQQETQYF
cdr3_nt: TGCGCCAGCAGCAGGGGACAGCAAGAGACCCAGTACTTC

clone_size: few
d_call: TRBD2
j_call: TRBJ2-1
v_call: TRBV28
cdr3_aa: CASSRPGTSGYNEQFF
cdr3_nt: TGTGCCAGCAGCCGCCCCGGGACTAGCGGCTACAATGAGCAGTTCTTC

clone_size: .
d_call: .
j_call: TRBJ2-5
v_call: TRBV2
cdr3_aa: CASKGGEQETQYF
cdr3_nt: TGTGCCAGCAAAGGGGGGGAACAAGAGACCCAGTACTTC

clone_size: .
d_call: TRBD2
j_call: TRBJ2-5
v_call: TRBV25-1
cdr3_aa: CASSPLLAGALETQYF
cdr3_nt: TGTGCCAGCAGCCCACTTTTAGCGGGGGCCTTGGAGACCCAGTACTTC

clone_size: .
d_call: TRBD2
j_call: TRBJ2-3
v_call: TRBV5-1
cdr3_aa: CASSLGPSGSTDTQYF
cdr3_nt: TGCGCCAGCAGCTTGGGGCCTAGCGGTAGCACAGATACGCAGTATTTT

clone_size: .
d_call: TRBD1
j_call: TRBJ1-3
v_call: TRBV9
cdr3_aa: CASSKGTAGNTIYF
cdr3_nt: TGTGCCAGCAGCAAAGGGACAGCAGGAAACACCATATATTTT

clone_size: once
d_call: .
j_call: TRBJ2-1
v_call: TRBV27
cdr3_aa: CASSLSPTVPLGNEQFF
cdr3_nt: TGTGCCAGCAGTCTCTCCCCGACAGTACCTCTGGGGAATGAGCAGTTCTTC

clone_size: .
d_call: .
j_call: TRBJ2-1
v_call: TRBV9
cdr3_aa: CASSVAGANEQFF
cdr3_nt: TGTGCCAGCAGCGTAGCGGGAGCAAATGAGCAGTTCTTC

clone_size: .
d_call: TRBD1
j_call: TRBJ1-3
v_call: TRBV25-1
cdr3_aa: CASSRTGFISGNTIYF
cdr3_nt: TGTGCCAGCAGCCGGACAGGGTTTATATCTGGAAACACCATATATTTT

clone_size: .
d_call: .
j_call: TRBJ1-4
v_call: TRBV27
cdr3_aa: CASSLDSREKLFF
cdr3_nt: TGTGCCAGCAGTTTAGACTCGAGGGAAAAACTGTTTTTT

clone_size: .
d_call: TRBD2
j_call: TRBJ2-2
v_call: TRBV18
cdr3_aa: CASSPAAGGARTGELFF
cdr3_nt: TGTGCCAGCTCACCAGCAGCGGGGGGGGCCCGAACCGGGGAGCTGTTTTTT

clone_size: .
d_call: TRBD2
j_call: TRBJ2-5
v_call: TRBV9
cdr3_aa: CASSGAVWRGSETQYF
cdr3_nt: TGTGCCAGCAGCGGAGCCGTCTGGCGGGGGTCGGAGACCCAGTACTTC

clone_size: .
d_call: .
j_call: TRBJ1-3
v_call: TRBV9
cdr3_aa: CASSGEQGSGNTIYF
cdr3_nt: TGTGCCAGCAGCGGTGAGCAGGGGTCTGGAAACACCATATATTTT

clone_size: .
d_call: TRBD1
j_call: TRBJ1-2
v_call: TRBV10-3
cdr3_aa: CAISTSGGYGYTF
cdr3_nt: TGTGCCATCAGTACTTCAGGGGGATATGGCTACACCTTC

clone_size: few
d_call: TRBD2
j_call: TRBJ2-1
v_call: TRBV7-8
cdr3_aa: CASNPNSGLYNEQFF
cdr3_nt: TGTGCCAGCAACCCCAATAGCGGGCTTTACAATGAGCAGTTCTTC

clone_size: .
d_call: TRBD1
j_call: TRBJ2-7
v_call: TRBV7-9
cdr3_aa: CATSYRDRPYEQYF
cdr3_nt: TGTGCCACCTCGTACCGGGACAGGCCCTACGAGCAGTACTTC

clone_size: once
d_call: TRBD1
j_call: TRBJ1-4
v_call: TRBV9
cdr3_aa: CASSEGTASNEKLFF
cdr3_nt: TGTGCCAGCAGCGAGGGGACAGCCTCTAATGAAAAACTGTTTTTT

clone_size: .
d_call: .
j_call: TRBJ2-2
v_call: TRBV14
cdr3_aa: CASSQVRAPNTGELFF
cdr3_nt: TGTGCCAGCAGCCAAGTCAGGGCTCCGAACACCGGGGAGCTGTTTTTT

clone_size: .
d_call: .
j_call: TRBJ2-5
v_call: TRBV18
cdr3_aa: CASSPTDYQETQYF
cdr3_nt: TGTGCCAGCTCACCAACGGACTACCAAGAGACCCAGTACTTC

clone_size: .
d_call: .
j_call: TRBJ1-1
v_call: TRBV19
cdr3_aa: CASSITVNTEAFF
cdr3_nt: TGTGCCAGTAGTATAACAGTGAACACTGAAGCTTTCTTT

clone_size: .
d_call: .
j_call: TRBJ1-6
v_call: TRBV10-3
cdr3_aa: CAISGRQDLNSPLHF
cdr3_nt: TGTGCCATCAGTGGGAGACAGGACCTTAATTCACCCCTCCACTTT

clone_size: once
d_call: TRBD1
j_call: TRBJ2-2
v_call: TRBV7-2
cdr3_aa: CASSPTGAGELFF
cdr3_nt: TGTGCCAGCAGCCCGACAGGGGCCGGGGAGCTGTTTTTT

clone_size: .
d_call: .
j_call: TRBJ2-7
v_call: TRBV19
cdr3_aa: CASSIGRGLTYEQYF
cdr3_nt: TGTGCCAGTAGTATAGGTAGAGGACTAACATACGAGCAGTACTTC

clone_size: .
d_call: .
j_call: TRBJ2-3
v_call: TRBV7-9
cdr3_aa: CASSLSLGADTQYF
cdr3_nt: TGTGCCAGCAGCTTGAGTCTGGGCGCAGATACGCAGTATTTT

clone_size: .
d_call: TRBD1
j_call: TRBJ2-6
v_call: TRBV5-1
cdr3_aa: CASSTGQGVGGANVLTF
cdr3_nt: TGCGCCAGCAGCACTGGACAGGGAGTTGGTGGGGCCAACGTCCTGACTTTC

clone_size: .
d_call: .
j_call: TRBJ2-1
v_call: TRBV7-3
cdr3_aa: CASSLTSGPYNEQFF
cdr3_nt: TGTGCCAGCAGCTTAACATCAGGGCCTTACAATGAGCAGTTCTTC

clone_size: few
d_call: .
j_call: TRBJ2-1
v_call: TRBV4-2
cdr3_aa: CASSYGNEQFF
cdr3_nt: TGTGCCAGCAGCTACGGCAATGAGCAGTTCTTC

clone_size: .
d_call: TRBD2
j_call: TRBJ2-3
v_call: TRBV20-1
cdr3_aa: CSASTGGGTDTQYF
cdr3_nt: TGCAGTGCTAGTACGGGGGGGGGCACAGATACGCAGTATTTT